This TCR beta chain came from a study of spatial heterogeneity in lung cancer. Whole-study results and caveats: Counts of expanded alpha and beta TCRs within tumors tracked the tumor nonsynonymous mutation count.

In germline, CDR1 is GTSNPN, CDR2 SVGIG (reference sequence). V shed 2 bases and J shed 5 bases, with 12 bases lying between them. The CDR3 loop spans 13 amino acids. Specified time point: sample taken at primary tumor resection. This clonotype was seen at least ten times. Antigen unknown. With the library built for alpha chains, this beta chain is off target and its frequency is not meaningful. TCRdb reanalysed the 5' RACE reads using MiXCR and keeps one entry per CDR3 protein. The data hold fewer than 15,000 distinct CDR3 sequences, with 5.6% observed a single time. The sequence was collected from a female donor with early-stage non-small cell lung cancer. Sequences were derived from lung tumor tissue, sampled at surgery. This chain joins TRBV30 and TRBJ2-5, with D perhaps TRBD1 or TRBD2 (5 bases each). CDR3 nucleotide sequence: TGTGCCTGGAGTCGGACACGAGGGGAGACCCAGTACTTC. It codes for CAWSRTRGETQYF.